This T cell receptor beta chain is from a study of cytomegalovirus exposure and HLA in healthy donors. The PCR contained 60 Vbeta and 13 Jbeta primers. This table comes from immunoSEQ multiplex PCR, and its TCRdb copy is limited to in-frame clones, with some not included. This sample has roughly 110,000 clones; over 75% occur once, and the top ten carry 4% to 5%. This clone occurred a few times. Its target is unknown. After removal of 0 bases from V and 0 bases from J, the junction contained 2 bases not matched to a gene. CDR1 is MRHNA, CDR2 SNTAGT, per germline. The CDR3 has 16 amino acids. Study-level results: The records held CMV serostatus as the only immune exposure information. Later analysis showed most CMV-associated TCR beta chains appearing HLA-restricted.

Sequenced: PBMCs. This sequence originates from a male donor in good health and CMV-seronegative. V usage is TRBV6-4 and J usage is TRBJ2-3; 8 bases agree with TRBD2. CDR3 region: CASSDSLAGSTDTQYF. The DNA of the CDR3 is TGTGCCAGCAGTGACTCTTTAGCGGGAAGCACAGATACGCAGTATTTT.